This T cell receptor beta chain is drawn from a study of blood T cell repertoires in COVID-19. The CDR3 has 14 amino acids. V lost 0 bases and J lost 0, with 7 bases in between. Germline-derived CDR1 and CDR2 are SGDLS and YYNGEE. Method: immunoSEQ multiplex PCR; TCRdb's copy keeps in-frame clones and lacks some. The sample carries 110,000 to 150,000 clones, roughly four fifths recorded once. Sequences were obtained from peripheral blood. This chain connects TRBV9 to TRBJ2-7; no clear D gene. The TCR originated in a human donor in a cohort sampled during active COVID-19. The CDR3 DNA reads as TGTGCCAGCAGCGTAGGTAGTGGCTCCTACGAGCAGTACTTC. It encodes CASSVGSGSYEQYF.